This TCR beta chain came from a study of OX40 agonist ivuxolimab in advanced cancers. The wider study: Treatment received earlier with anti-PD-1, anti-PD-L1 or anti-CTLA-4 agents was allowed, and more than 30% had some.

This clone was detected only a few times. The antigen remains unidentified. Profiled with immunoSEQ multiplex PCR; TCRdb holds only in-frame clones, not every one. The data hold 13,000 to 15,000 clones, with just under 75% observed a single time. General study results and limits: On average, CD8+ T cells had more expanded clones than CD4+. Which antigen the expanded peripheral T cells recognized is unknown. By week 6 at 0.1 to 3.0 mg/kg, blood CD4+ and CD8+ T cells had expanded clonally.

This specimen was CD4+ or CD8+ T cells sorted from blood, taken in a trial of the OX40 agonist ivuxolimab. The TCR sequence derives from an adult with an advanced solid tumor such as melanoma, head and neck, liver or kidney cancer.

The DNA for the CDR3 is TGCGCCAGCAGCTTGGAGGCAGGGGCCAATCAGCCCCAGCATTTT. Its translation is CASSLEAGANQPQHF. This rearrangement joins TRBV5-1 to TRBJ1-5; D might be TRBD1 (6 bases). Germline V gives CDR1 SGHRS, CDR2 YFSETQ. V gave up 0 bases and J gave up 3 bases, with 10 bases separating them. This CDR3 spans 15 amino acids.